Ten or more counts support the clone carrying this T cell receptor beta chain. The germline CDR1 and CDR2 sequences are SNHLY and FYNNEI. The V gene lost 6 bases and the J gene lost 7 bases, with 13 bases spanning the gap. This CDR3 is 12 amino acids long. Amplification of TCR alpha and beta CDR3 regions from RNA used iRepertoire nested multiplex PCR. A single record per CDR3 protein comes from TCRdb applying MiXCR to the multiplex PCR reads. Seen here are fewer than 55,000 distinct CDR3 sequences, around 20% observed once, and the top ten hold 5% to 8%. The source of the sample is a study of glioma-infiltrating T cells.

The chain joins TRBV2 to TRBJ2-7; D is possibly TRBD2 (5 bases). This receptor was obtained from a human donor with low-grade glioma or glioblastoma, undergoing nonglioma brain surgery, or in good health (not recorded which). The sample taken for sequencing was glioma tissue, nonneoplastic brain tissue, or PBMCs (not recorded which). In DNA form, the CDR3 reads TGTGCCAGCAGCTTTTCTTCGGGGGAGCAGTACTTC. Translated, it gives CASSFSSGEQYF.